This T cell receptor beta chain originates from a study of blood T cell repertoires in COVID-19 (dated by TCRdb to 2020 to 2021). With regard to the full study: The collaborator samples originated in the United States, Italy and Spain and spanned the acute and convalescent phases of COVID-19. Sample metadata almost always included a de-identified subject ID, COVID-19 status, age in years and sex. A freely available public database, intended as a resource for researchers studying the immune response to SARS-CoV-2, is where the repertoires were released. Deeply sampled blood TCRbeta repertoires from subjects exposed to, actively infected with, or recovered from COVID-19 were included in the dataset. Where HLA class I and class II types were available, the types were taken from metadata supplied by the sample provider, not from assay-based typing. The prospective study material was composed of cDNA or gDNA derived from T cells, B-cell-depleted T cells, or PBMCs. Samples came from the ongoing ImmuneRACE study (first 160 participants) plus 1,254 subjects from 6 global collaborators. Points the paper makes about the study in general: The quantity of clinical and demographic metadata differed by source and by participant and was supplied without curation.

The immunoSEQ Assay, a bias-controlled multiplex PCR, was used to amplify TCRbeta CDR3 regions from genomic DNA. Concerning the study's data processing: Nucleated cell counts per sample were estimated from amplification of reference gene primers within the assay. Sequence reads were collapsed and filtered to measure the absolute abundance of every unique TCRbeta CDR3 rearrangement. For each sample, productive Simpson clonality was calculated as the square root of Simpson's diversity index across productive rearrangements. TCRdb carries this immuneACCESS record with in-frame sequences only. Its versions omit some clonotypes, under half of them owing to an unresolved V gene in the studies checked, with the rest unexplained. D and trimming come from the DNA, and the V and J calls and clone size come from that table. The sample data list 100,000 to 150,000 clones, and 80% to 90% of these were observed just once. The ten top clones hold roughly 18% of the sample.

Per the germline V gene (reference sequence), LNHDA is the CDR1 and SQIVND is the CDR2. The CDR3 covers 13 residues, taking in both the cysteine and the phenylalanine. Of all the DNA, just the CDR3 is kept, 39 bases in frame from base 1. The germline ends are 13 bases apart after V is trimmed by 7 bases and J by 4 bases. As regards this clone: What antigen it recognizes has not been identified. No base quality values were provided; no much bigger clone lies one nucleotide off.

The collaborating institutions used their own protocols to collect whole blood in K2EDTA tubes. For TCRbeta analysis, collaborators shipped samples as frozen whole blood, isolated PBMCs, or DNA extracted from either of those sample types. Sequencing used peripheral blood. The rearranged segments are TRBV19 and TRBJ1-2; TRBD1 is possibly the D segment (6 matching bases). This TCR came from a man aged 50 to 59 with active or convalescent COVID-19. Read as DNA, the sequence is TGTGCCAGTACTTACCGGGACATCTATGGCTACACCTTC. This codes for CASTYRDIYGYTF.